One T cell receptor beta chain is described in this entry. In its sample, this clonotype was seen a few times. Its binding antigen is unknown. Base qualities are not recorded, but no much larger clone differs from it by a single base. The TCR beta CDR3 regions were amplified from the RNA transcripts. The first round of RT-PCR for the TCR CDR3 was performed with the HTBI primer set and the Qiagen OneStep RT-PCR kit. The libraries were constructed in a second round of multiplex PCR and then size-selected and purified. Libraries were sequenced paired-end with 100 bp reads on an Illumina HiSeq2000. The paper's data handling went like this. SOAPnuke was used to process the raw data, throwing out any read that contained adapters or uncalled bases, had a mean Phred below 15, or lacked an exact constant-primer or identifier match. High-quality paired reads were merged with COPE v1.2.5, and unique nucleotide sequences were defined as clonotypes. Clonotypes were aligned to IMGT TRBV, TRBD and TRBJ reference segments using MiTCR v1.1. The analysis was restricted to V-J combinations with a frequency above 0.0001, which together covered 99% to 99.2% of the repertoires. The TCS score was defined as F50 (clonal expansion) divided by E x V (chaos), with BLOSUM62-based TCRdist calculated between CDR3 peptides within each V-J. Welch's t-statistics and random forest reduced 500 to 650 V-J features to roughly 13, which were used in a naive Bayes classifier (R e1071). The raw public data were reprocessed by TCRdb itself: fastp quality trimming at Q25, MiXCR clonotype calling, in-frame beta chains only. When rows share a CDR3 protein, they turn into one entry using the most common DNA and genes. The V and J calls, along with clone size, are taken from TCRdb and not from the paper's own processing. In all, the sample holds about 350,000 distinct CDR3 sequences, and about 17% of those were seen once. The ten largest clones represent 30% to 35% of the sample.

This record comes from a study of T cells in Graves' hyperthyroidism and ophthalmopathy (dated by TCRdb to the late 2010s). A note on the overall study: Peripheral blood was sampled at the time of initial diagnosis, prior to any treatment. TCR V-J signatures able to tell the groups apart were searched for in a discovery cohort of about a hundred patients, of whom 43 had Graves' ophthalmopathy and around 57 had stable Graves' hyperthyroidism. Whether ophthalmopathy could be predicted prospectively was tested in an independent validation cohort made up of roughly 19 hyperthyroidism patients plus 17 patients who later progressed to ophthalmopathy. The 100 or so discovery patients were randomly split 7:3 into training and test sets. Thyroid tissue and blood T-cell repertoires from several Graves' hyperthyroidism patients were also compared in the study. After sampling, hyperthyroidism patients received methimazole starting at 30 mg daily, and ophthalmopathy patients received high-dose intravenous methylprednisolone. The paper reports TCR Vbeta CDR3 sequencing of over 120 peripheral blood samples: under 45 ophthalmopathy, 75 to 80 hyperthyroidism and approximately 17 progressor patients. General conclusions and limits of the study: During validation, the model predicted progression to ophthalmopathy a median of about 6.5 months ahead of onset, with almost 71% sensitivity and 72% to 80% specificity. Most expanded thyroid clonotypes (frequency above 0.001) were also detected in blood, a finding suggesting that blood repertoires may reflect thyroid immune responses. Sample size was not statistically predetermined, and investigators were not blinded to group allocation. In cross-validation, a model built on a 13 V-J signature told ophthalmopathy apart from stable hyperthyroidism with less than 90% sensitivity and about 81% specificity, and in testing the same model reached 80%/75%.

Hyperthyroidism patients were aged 18 to 65 years and newly diagnosed, with disease duration of less than 2 months. Exclusion was applied to patients with uncontrolled infections, other autoimmune diseases, pregnancy or lactation. Clinical symptoms, serum thyroxine and TRAb, thyroid ultrasound, and orbital computed tomography formed the basis for the diagnoses. Blood from progressor patients was collected at the time of first diagnosis with hyperthyroidism, before any ophthalmopathy symptoms had appeared. Ficoll-Paque density gradient centrifugation was used to isolate PBMCs from approximately 11 ml of fresh peripheral blood. Progressor patients were initially diagnosed with Graves' hyperthyroidism and developed ophthalmopathy during follow-up. Total RNA was extracted using Trizol reagent, and RNA quality was assessed on an Agilent 2100 Bioanalyzer. Between the V and J ends, shortened by 3 bases and 3 bases respectively, the junction contains 11 bases. Measured from the cysteine to the phenylalanine, the CDR3 is 15 residues long. This entry keeps only the CDR3 DNA: 45 bases, framed from base 1. Reading the germline V gene gives CDR1 MGHRA and CDR2 YSYEKL.

The rearranged chain carries TRBV4-1 and TRBJ1-4; the D gene is unclear. The clonotype comes from a woman aged 25 to 39 with Graves' hyperthyroidism that later progressed to Graves' ophthalmopathy. The sample consisted of blood. Here the CDR3 is given as CASSHSGSANEKLFF. The bases read TGCGCCAGCAGCCATTCGGGTTCGGCTAATGAAAAACTGTTTTTT.